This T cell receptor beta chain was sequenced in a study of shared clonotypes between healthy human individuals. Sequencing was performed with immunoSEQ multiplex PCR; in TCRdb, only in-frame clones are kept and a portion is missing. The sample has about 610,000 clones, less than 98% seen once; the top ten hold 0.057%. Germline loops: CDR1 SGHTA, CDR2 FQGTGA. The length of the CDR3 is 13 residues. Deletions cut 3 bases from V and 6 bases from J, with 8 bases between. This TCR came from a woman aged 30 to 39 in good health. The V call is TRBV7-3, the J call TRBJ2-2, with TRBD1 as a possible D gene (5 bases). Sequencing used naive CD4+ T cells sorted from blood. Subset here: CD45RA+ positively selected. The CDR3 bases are TGTGCCAGCAGCTTCCAGGGATCCGGGGAGCTGTTTTTT. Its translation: CASSFQGSGELFF.